The rows below give T cell receptor beta chains drawn from one sample of a study of PD-1 blockade in mismatch repair-deficient tumors. Sequencing used immunoSEQ multiplex PCR; TCRdb keeps in-frame clones, though not all of them. The repertoire holds 76,000 or so clones, with 80% to 90% as singletons. Here the sequenced sample was peripheral blood, taken 44 weeks after starting pembrolizumab. All receptors derive from an adult with mismatch repair-deficient cancer. Each CDR3 is given with its conserved first and last residue. A D gene is named only where the DNA matches it firmly. The size of a clone is reported for some rows only, either as once, few or many, or as a class for expanded clones.

v_call: TRBV27
clone_size: -
d_call: -
j_call: TRBJ2-7
cdr3_aa: CASSLSSGTAYEQYF
cdr3_nt: TGTGCCAGCAGTTTATCCTCCGGGACGGCCTACGAGCAGTACTTC

v_call: TRBV19
clone_size: -
d_call: TRBD2
j_call: TRBJ2-4
cdr3_aa: CASSSGGLAGEAKLAKNIQYF
cdr3_nt: TGTGCCAGTAGTTCCGGAGGTTTAGCGGGAGAGGCCAAACTAGCCAAAAACATTCAGTACTTC

v_call: TRBV7-3
clone_size: -
d_call: TRBD2
j_call: TRBJ2-3
cdr3_aa: CASSLVREDTDTQYF
cdr3_nt: TGTGCCAGCAGCTTAGTGCGGGAGGATACAGATACGCAGTATTTT

v_call: TRBV11-3
clone_size: -
d_call: -
j_call: TRBJ2-2
cdr3_aa: CASSLVSGGATGELFF
cdr3_nt: TGTGCCAGCAGCTTAGTTTCTGGAGGGGCCACCGGGGAGCTGTTTTTT

v_call: TRBV2
clone_size: -
d_call: -
j_call: TRBJ2-7
cdr3_aa: CASSPNYEQYF
cdr3_nt: TGTGCCAGCAGTCCGAACTACGAGCAGTACTTC

v_call: TRBV7-2
clone_size: -
d_call: TRBD1
j_call: TRBJ2-7
cdr3_aa: CASSSGQGAVAYEQYF
cdr3_nt: TGTGCCAGCAGCTCGGGACAGGGGGCGGTTGCCTACGAGCAGTACTTC

v_call: TRBV4-2
clone_size: -
d_call: TRBD1
j_call: TRBJ2-7
cdr3_aa: CASSQASRQGTYEQYF
cdr3_nt: TGTGCCAGCAGCCAAGCCTCAAGACAGGGTACCTACGAGCAGTACTTC

v_call: TRBV18
clone_size: few
d_call: -
j_call: TRBJ1-2
cdr3_aa: CASSPEARGGYTF
cdr3_nt: TGTGCCAGCTCTCCCGAGGCCCGGGGAGGCTACACCTTC

v_call: TRBV12-5
clone_size: -
d_call: TRBD2
j_call: TRBJ2-1
cdr3_aa: CASGPETTSVDNEQFF
cdr3_nt: TGTGCTAGTGGACCCGAAACGACTAGCGTAGACAATGAGCAGTTCTTC

v_call: TRBV9
clone_size: -
d_call: -
j_call: TRBJ2-7
cdr3_aa: CASSVDPSSYEQYF
cdr3_nt: TGTGCCAGCAGCGTAGACCCGAGCTCCTACGAGCAGTACTTC

v_call: TRBV15
clone_size: -
d_call: -
j_call: TRBJ2-6
cdr3_aa: CATSRDRRSGANVLTF
cdr3_nt: TGTGCCACCAGCAGAGATCGGCGGTCTGGGGCCAACGTCCTGACTTTC

v_call: TRBV5-1
clone_size: once
d_call: -
j_call: TRBJ1-2
cdr3_aa: CASSRDIDYGYTF
cdr3_nt: TGCGCCAGCAGCAGGGACATCGACTATGGCTACACCTTC

v_call: TRBV9
clone_size: -
d_call: TRBD1
j_call: TRBJ2-5
cdr3_aa: CASSAGDREETQYF
cdr3_nt: TGTGCCAGCAGCGCGGGGGACAGGGAAGAGACCCAGTACTTC

v_call: TRBV19
clone_size: few
d_call: TRBD2
j_call: TRBJ2-7
cdr3_aa: CASSIVAGRDEQYF
cdr3_nt: TGTGCCAGTAGTATAGTAGCGGGACGCGACGAGCAGTACTTC

v_call: TRBV4-1
clone_size: -
d_call: -
j_call: TRBJ1-2
cdr3_aa: CASSQGPGAVGYTF
cdr3_nt: TGCGCCAGCAGCCAAGGACCAGGGGCGGTTGGCTACACCTTC

v_call: TRBV5-1
clone_size: -
d_call: -
j_call: TRBJ1-3
cdr3_aa: CASRGDGNTIYF
cdr3_nt: TGCGCCAGCAGGGGGGACGGAAACACCATATATTTT

v_call: TRBV7-3
clone_size: -
d_call: TRBD2
j_call: TRBJ2-1
cdr3_aa: CASSAGLAGDREQFF
cdr3_nt: TGTGCCAGCAGCGCGGGACTAGCGGGAGATAGAGAGCAGTTCTTC

v_call: TRBV5-1
clone_size: -
d_call: -
j_call: TRBJ2-7
cdr3_aa: CASSLTPGGAYEQYF
cdr3_nt: TGCGCCAGCAGCTTGACGCCGGGGGGCGCCTACGAGCAGTACTTC

v_call: TRBV29-1
clone_size: -
d_call: TRBD1
j_call: TRBJ2-7
cdr3_aa: CSVERMVVGTGLNYEQYF
cdr3_nt: TGCAGCGTTGAAAGGATGGTGGTAGGGACAGGGTTAAACTACGAGCAGTACTTC

v_call: TRBV27
clone_size: once
d_call: TRBD1
j_call: TRBJ1-1
cdr3_aa: CASSSPSRTGGAGTEAFF
cdr3_nt: TGTGCCAGCAGTTCCCCCTCCCGGACAGGGGGCGCGGGCACTGAAGCTTTCTTT

v_call: TRBV23-1
clone_size: -
d_call: -
j_call: TRBJ2-7
cdr3_aa: CASSQGSEQYF
cdr3_nt: TGCGCCAGCAGTCAGGGGAGCGAGCAGTACTTC

v_call: TRBV11-2
clone_size: -
d_call: -
j_call: TRBJ1-1
cdr3_aa: CASSLGGNTEAFF
cdr3_nt: TGTGCCAGCAGCTTAGGGGGGAACACTGAAGCTTTCTTT

v_call: TRBV18
clone_size: once
d_call: -
j_call: TRBJ2-2
cdr3_aa: CASSPQGRDTGELFF
cdr3_nt: TGTGCCAGCTCGCCGCAGGGAAGGGACACCGGGGAGCTGTTTTTT

v_call: TRBV5-8
clone_size: -
d_call: -
j_call: TRBJ2-3
cdr3_aa: CASSARAKADTQYF
cdr3_nt: TGTGCCAGCAGCGCCAGGGCCAAAGCAGATACGCAGTATTTT

v_call: TRBV9
clone_size: -
d_call: TRBD2
j_call: TRBJ2-4
cdr3_aa: CASSVVEGGPGNIQYF
cdr3_nt: TGTGCCAGCAGCGTAGTCGAGGGAGGGCCTGGAAACATTCAGTACTTC

v_call: TRBV18
clone_size: -
d_call: -
j_call: TRBJ2-1
cdr3_aa: CASSPKYNEQFF
cdr3_nt: TGTGCCAGCTCACCAAAGTACAATGAGCAGTTCTTC

v_call: TRBV7-9
clone_size: -
d_call: -
j_call: TRBJ1-2
cdr3_aa: CASSLDRARGYTF
cdr3_nt: TGTGCCAGCAGCTTAGACCGGGCGCGTGGCTACACCTTC

v_call: TRBV30
clone_size: -
d_call: -
j_call: TRBJ2-6
cdr3_aa: CAWRDPLSGANVLTF
cdr3_nt: TGTGCCTGGAGGGATCCTCTCTCTGGGGCCAACGTCCTGACTTTC

v_call: TRBV7-3
clone_size: -
d_call: TRBD2
j_call: TRBJ2-5
cdr3_aa: CASSSGTSGIETQYF
cdr3_nt: TGTGCCAGCAGTTCCGGGACTAGCGGGATTGAGACCCAGTACTTC

v_call: TRBV7-6
clone_size: -
d_call: -
j_call: TRBJ2-5
cdr3_aa: CASSLVSETQYF
cdr3_nt: TGTGCCAGCAGCTTAGTGTCCGAGACCCAGTACTTC

v_call: TRBV5-8
clone_size: few
d_call: -
j_call: TRBJ2-1
cdr3_aa: CASSLDSLGDRDEQFF
cdr3_nt: TGTGCCAGCAGCTTGGACAGTTTGGGGGATCGCGATGAGCAGTTCTTC

v_call: TRBV11-3
clone_size: -
d_call: -
j_call: TRBJ2-1
cdr3_aa: CASSLGRHNEQFF
cdr3_nt: TGTGCCAGCAGTCTAGGGCGGCACAATGAGCAGTTCTTC

v_call: TRBV4-2
clone_size: -
d_call: -
j_call: TRBJ1-2
cdr3_aa: CASSGTRSNYGHTF
cdr3_nt: TGTGCCAGCAGCGGGACACGATCTAACTATGGCCACACCTTC

v_call: TRBV25-1
clone_size: -
d_call: TRBD1
j_call: TRBJ2-1
cdr3_aa: CASSVTLSDRGINEQFF
cdr3_nt: TGTGCCAGCAGTGTAACCCTTTCCGACAGGGGAATCAATGAGCAGTTCTTC

v_call: TRBV19
clone_size: -
d_call: -
j_call: TRBJ2-1
cdr3_aa: CASSRTQDNEQFF
cdr3_nt: TGTGCCAGTAGTCGGACCCAAGACAATGAGCAGTTCTTC

v_call: TRBV5-4
clone_size: once
d_call: TRBD2
j_call: TRBJ2-1
cdr3_aa: CASSPPLSSGIYNEQFF
cdr3_nt: TGTGCCAGCAGCCCACCCCTTTCTAGCGGGATTTACAATGAGCAGTTCTTC

v_call: TRBV7-8
clone_size: few
d_call: TRBD2
j_call: TRBJ2-3
cdr3_aa: CASSSTSGSSDTQYF
cdr3_nt: TGTGCCAGCAGCTCGACTAGCGGGAGCTCAGATACGCAGTATTTT

v_call: TRBV5-8
clone_size: -
d_call: TRBD1
j_call: TRBJ1-5
cdr3_aa: CASSLRQTGVSQPQHF
cdr3_nt: TGTGCCAGCAGCCTGCGTCAGACAGGGGTGAGTCAGCCCCAGCATTTT

v_call: TRBV27
clone_size: -
d_call: TRBD1
j_call: TRBJ1-1
cdr3_aa: CASSPQGGRNTEAFF
cdr3_nt: TGTGCCAGCAGTCCCCAAGGGGGCAGAAACACTGAAGCTTTCTTT

v_call: TRBV5-4
clone_size: -
d_call: -
j_call: TRBJ2-1
cdr3_aa: CASSLEGGDGSNEQFF
cdr3_nt: TGTGCCAGCAGCTTGGAGGGGGGGGACGGTAGCAATGAGCAGTTCTTC